Following are 22 T cell receptor beta chains from one sample sequenced in a study of blood T cell repertoires in COVID-19. The protocol was immunoSEQ multiplex PCR, while the TCRdb copy is restricted to in-frame clones and leaves out a portion. The table lists about 90,000 clones, 90% of them singletons. Sequencing was performed on peripheral blood. The source is a man aged 45-65 years with acute or convalescent COVID-19.

The CDR3 is CASSLATGVEQYF. The CDR3 nucleotides are TGTGCCAGCAGCTTGGCCACGGGTGTCGAGCAGTACTTC. The chain joins TRBV5-4 to TRBJ2-7, with unresolved D. The CDR3 runs 13 residues. Germline values: CDR1 SGHNT, CDR2 YYREEE (reference sequence). V was cut by 0 bases and J by 6 bases, with 10 bases left in between.

The rearrangement links TRBV7-2 to TRBJ2-1, with TRBD2 identical over 7 bases. The germline gives CDR1 SGHTA, CDR2 FQGNSA. Trimming removed 5 bases from V and 8 bases from J; junction bases left unmatched: 12. The CDR3 totals 15 residues. CDR3 residues: CASSGTNPKGYEQFF. CDR3 coding DNA: TGTGCCAGCAGCGGGACTAATCCTAAAGGATATGAGCAGTTCTTC.

This rearrangement joins TRBV6-2 or TRBV6-3 to TRBJ2-7; D is perhaps TRBD2 (6 bases). V was clipped by 2 bases and J by 6 bases, with 14 bases between them. This CDR3 has 14 residues. In germline, CDR1 is MNHEY, CDR2 SVGEGT. The CDR3 here is CASSYGIAASEQYF. The CDR3 nucleotides read TGTGCCAGCAGTTACGGAATAGCGGCAAGCGAGCAGTACTTC.

The chain combines TRBV24-1 with TRBJ1-2; 8 nucleotides line up with TRBD1. V shed 9 bases, J shed 0 bases, and the junction held 11 bases outside the gene matches. The CDR3 consists of 16 residues. Germline V gives CDR1 KGHDR, CDR2 SFDVKD. CDR3 protein: CATSAGTGSPNYGYTF. The CDR3 bases are TGTGCCACCTCCGCCGGGACAGGTAGTCCTAACTATGGCTACACCTTC.

The rearrangement links TRBV10-3 to TRBJ2-7, with 7 bases lining up with TRBD2. Germline lookup yields CDR1 ENHRY and CDR2 SYGVKD. The CDR3 totals 11 residues. V lost 2 bases, J lost 11 bases, and 3 bases stayed unmatched. The CDR3 sequence is CAISEGGTKYF. In nucleotides, the CDR3 is TGTGCCATCAGTGAGGGAGGGACTAAGTACTTC.

The genes are TRBV11-3 and TRBJ1-5; maybe TRBD1 (6 bases). CDR3 size: 16 residues. V lost 5 bases, J lost 1 base, and 15 bases lay in between. CDR1 is SGHNT and CDR2 is YENEEA in the germline V gene. The CDR3 DNA sequence: TGTGCCAGCAGCCCGTCAGGGGCGGAAAGCAATCAGCCCCAGCATTTT. Protein: CASSPSGAESNQPQHF.

This chain connects TRBV12-5 to TRBJ2-2, with D tentatively TRBD2 (6 bases). The ends were cut back, 2 bases at V and 4 bases at J, with 14 bases in the middle. Germline V gene data show CDR1 as LGHNT and CDR2 as FRNRAP. This CDR3 is built from 16 residues. The CDR3 sequence is CASGLPRDFLTGELFF. Written as DNA, the CDR3 is TGTGCTAGTGGTTTGCCCCGGGACTTTCTCACCGGGGAGCTGTTTTTT.

The V gene is TRBV30, the J gene TRBJ2-1; TRBD2 matches at 11 bases. The length of the CDR3 is 17 residues. Germline-derived CDR1 and CDR2 are GTSNPN and SVGIG (reference sequence). The trim removed 2 bases at V and 9 bases at J, leaving 15 bases unmatched. In nucleotides, the CDR3 is TGTGCCTGGAGTTATTATGTTAGCGGGAGGGCTGCGGGTGAGCAGTTCTTC. The encoded protein is CAWSYYVSGRAAGEQFF.

The chain couples TRBV6-2 or TRBV6-3 to TRBJ1-2, with 7 positions matching TRBD1. The junction had 7 bases not matched to a gene; V was cut back by 5 bases and J by 1 base. The CDR3 totals 15 residues. Germline-derived CDR1 and CDR2 are MNHEY and SVGEGT. For the CDR3, the DNA is TGTGCCAGCAGTGACGGACAGGCAGTTAACTATGGCTACACCTTC. Translating gives CASSDGQAVNYGYTF.

This chain uses TRBV5-6 with TRBJ1-2, with a tentative D call TRBD1 (5 bases). The CDR3 spans 17 residues. Germline lookup yields CDR1 SGHDT and CDR2 YYEEEE. Between the trimmed V and J ends, which lost 4 bases and 1 base, there was a span of 20 bases. CDR3 loop: CASSPRQWGRLNYGYTF. The CDR3 coding sequence is TGTGCCAGCAGCCCCCGACAGTGGGGTAGGCTTAACTATGGCTACACCTTC.

The chain uses TRBV11-3 and TRBJ2-7; D is possibly TRBD1 (6 bases). The CDR3 spans 14 residues. The V end was cut by 5 bases, the J end by 0 bases, with 11 bases between. Germline CDR1 reads SGHNT; CDR2 reads YENEEA. CDR3 in amino acids: CASSITGPSYEQYF. The DNA for the CDR3 is TGTGCCAGCAGCATCACAGGGCCCTCCTACGAGCAGTACTTC.

The V call is TRBV5-1, the J call TRBJ2-1; maybe TRBD2 (5 bases). CDR1 is SGHRS and CDR2 is YFSETQ in the germline V gene. The V end was cut by 4 bases, the J end by 7 bases, with 15 bases between. The CDR3 loop spans 14 amino acids. The CDR3: CASSLLVFPNEQFF. As DNA, the CDR3 is TGCGCCAGCAGCCTACTAGTTTTCCCGAATGAGCAGTTCTTC.

The chain recombines TRBV7-7 with TRBJ2-1; no reliable D call. The CDR3 spans 13 residues. Trimming took 5 bases from V and 7 from J, leaving 12 bases between them. The V gene's germline CDR1 is SSHAT and CDR2 FNYEAQ (reference sequence). CDR3 residues: CASSLKPGNEQFF. DNA of the CDR3: TGTGCCAGCAGCCTCAAGCCAGGAAATGAGCAGTTCTTC.

The V call is TRBV9, the J call TRBJ2-3; 9 bases agree with TRBD2. V dropped 2 bases and J dropped 2; count of bases not matched to a gene: 3. Germline V gene data show CDR1 as SGDLS and CDR2 as YYNGEE. The CDR3 is 15 residues long. The CDR3 here is CASSVAGGYTDTQYF. In DNA form, the CDR3 reads TGTGCCAGCAGCGTCGCGGGGGGGTACACAGATACGCAGTATTTT.

This clone was observed once. This chain connects TRBV28 to TRBJ2-7; 7 positions match TRBD1. CDR1 and CDR2 (germline): MDHEN, SYDVKM. V trimming: 9 bases; J trimming: 5 bases; junction bases outside the gene matches: 10. This CDR3 has 13 residues. The CDR3 reads CASLRDSQHEQYF. For the CDR3, the DNA is TGTGCCAGTCTTCGGGACAGTCAACACGAGCAGTACTTC.

In DNA form, the CDR3 reads TGTGCCGCTACTCCCGGGACAGGCGGCGGCTACACCTTC. The encoded protein is CAATPGTGGGYTF. The chain combines TRBV30 with TRBJ1-2; TRBD1 matches 8 bases. The CDR3 extends over 13 amino acids. Germline V gives CDR1 GTSNPN, CDR2 SVGIG (reference sequence). V lost 8 bases to trimming and J lost 8 bases; unmatched junction nucleotides: 13.

The chain is built from TRBV29-1 and TRBJ2-3; 7 bases line up with TRBD2. Germline V gives CDR1 SQVTM, CDR2 ANQGSEA. After removal of 1 base from V and 0 bases from J, the junction contained 7 bases not matched to a gene. This CDR3 comprises 16 residues. Here the CDR3 DNA reads TGCAGCGTTGAAGGGGGGAGGGAGCCTAGCACAGATACGCAGTATTTT. Translation gives CSVEGGREPSTDTQYF.

This rearrangement joins TRBV6-6 to TRBJ2-1; D is unresolved. CDR3 size: 16 residues. Trimming took 5 bases from V and 4 from J, leaving 18 bases between them. The germline V gene encodes CDR1 MNHNY and CDR2 SVGAGI (reference sequence). This CDR3 reads CASSRDRVTSYNEQFF. CDR3 nucleotides: TGTGCCAGCAGTCGAGACCGGGTCACGTCGTACAATGAGCAGTTCTTC.

The V call is TRBV7-8, the J call TRBJ2-7, with a possible D match to TRBD1 (6 bases). This CDR3 comprises 15 residues. V lost 2 bases to trimming and J lost 0 bases, with 11 bases between them. Germline V gene sequence: CDR1 SGHVS, CDR2 FQNEAQ. The CDR3 spells CASSLQTGFSYEQYF. The DNA for the CDR3 is TGTGCCAGCAGCTTACAAACAGGGTTCTCCTACGAGCAGTACTTC.

The rearrangement links TRBV27 to TRBJ1-1, with TRBD1 matching 7 bases. J was trimmed by 5 bases and V by 5 bases; bases with no gene match: 5. Germline lookup yields CDR1 MNHEY and CDR2 SMNVEV (reference sequence). CDR3 size: 13 residues. For the CDR3, the DNA is TGTGCCAGCAGTCTACAGGGGTGGACTGAAGCTTTCTTT. The encoded protein is CASSLQGWTEAFF.

The genes are TRBV6-5 and TRBJ2-2; D gene ambiguous. Germline V CDR1 and CDR2: MNHEY, SVGAGI. This CDR3 has 14 residues. The V end lost 6 bases, the J end lost 1 base, and 9 bases lay between the germline ends. The CDR3 is CASRLSRNTGELFF. The DNA for the CDR3 is TGTGCCAGCAGGCTCTCGAGGAACACCGGGGAGCTGTTTTTT.

Note on this clone: The sample carries other DNA sequences with the same CDR3. The CDR3 sequence: CASSLGQNTDTQYF. In DNA, the CDR3 is TGTGCCAGCAGCCTGGGACAGAACACAGATACGCAGTATTTT. The chain recombines TRBV11-3 with TRBJ2-3; TRBD1 matches 7 bases. The CDR3 extends over 14 amino acids. From germline, CDR1 is SGHNT and CDR2 YENEEA. With V trimmed by 5 bases and J by 2 bases, 4 bases remained unmatched.